This entry features one T cell receptor beta chain sequence. The antigen it recognizes is unknown. No base-level quality is on record; no much larger clone is a single base apart. A distance of 9 bases separates the germline ends of V and J, which lose 6 bases and 0 bases respectively. Inclusive of the bounding cysteine and phenylalanine, the CDR3 is 13 residues long. Of all the DNA, just the CDR3 is kept, 39 bases in frame from base 1. CDR1 and CDR2 are drawn from the germline V gene: SQVTM, ANQGSEA. These data originate in a study of blood T cell repertoires in COVID-19 (dated by TCRdb to the early 2020s). About the investigation overall: Collaborator samples came from the United States, Italy and Spain and covered acute and convalescent phases of COVID-19. The prospective study material was composed of cDNA or gDNA derived from T cells, B-cell-depleted T cells, or PBMCs. Subjects who had been exposed to COVID-19, were actively infected with it, or had recovered from it provided the deeply sampled blood TCRbeta repertoires that made up the dataset. The repertoires were released in a freely available public database meant as a resource for research on the immune response to SARS-CoV-2. Samples came from the ongoing ImmuneRACE study (first 160 participants) plus 1,254 subjects from 6 global collaborators. Sample metadata almost always included a de-identified subject ID, COVID-19 status, age in years and sex. Where available, HLA class I and class II types were obtained from metadata supplied by the sample provider rather than from assay-based typing. Overall results and qualifications from the work: Clinical and demographic metadata were provided uncurated, with the amount varying by source and participant.

Each collaborating institution followed its own protocols to collect whole blood in K2EDTA tubes. For TCRbeta analysis, collaborators shipped samples in one of three forms: frozen whole blood, isolated PBMCs, or DNA extracted from either of those sample types. The immunoSEQ Assay, a bias-controlled multiplex PCR, was used to amplify TCRbeta CDR3 regions from genomic DNA. Concerning the study's data processing: Within the assay, amplification of reference gene primers was used to estimate how many nucleated cells each sample contained. To quantify the absolute abundance of each unique TCRbeta CDR3 rearrangement, sequence reads were collapsed and filtered. For each sample, productive Simpson clonality was calculated by taking the square root of Simpson's diversity index across productive rearrangements. TCRdb obtained this table from immuneACCESS and retained in-frame rearrangements with V and J assigned. These tables miss some clones; where compared with another copy, unresolved V genes account for less than half of the shortfall, and the remainder is unexplained. The D gene and trimming were derived from the DNA, and the V and J assignments and clone size from that table. This sample has about 260,000 clones in its table, and approximately 84% of those were observed once. Approximately 1.9% of the sample lies in the top ten.

The V and J genes are TRBV29-1 and TRBJ1-5, with the D gene not clear enough to name. The TCR was taken from a woman of 80 years or more with acute or convalescent COVID-19. Material: peripheral blood. The DNA sequence is as follows: TGCAGCGTCCAAGTACATAGCAATCAGCCCCAGCATTTT. This is translated as CSVQVHSNQPQHF.